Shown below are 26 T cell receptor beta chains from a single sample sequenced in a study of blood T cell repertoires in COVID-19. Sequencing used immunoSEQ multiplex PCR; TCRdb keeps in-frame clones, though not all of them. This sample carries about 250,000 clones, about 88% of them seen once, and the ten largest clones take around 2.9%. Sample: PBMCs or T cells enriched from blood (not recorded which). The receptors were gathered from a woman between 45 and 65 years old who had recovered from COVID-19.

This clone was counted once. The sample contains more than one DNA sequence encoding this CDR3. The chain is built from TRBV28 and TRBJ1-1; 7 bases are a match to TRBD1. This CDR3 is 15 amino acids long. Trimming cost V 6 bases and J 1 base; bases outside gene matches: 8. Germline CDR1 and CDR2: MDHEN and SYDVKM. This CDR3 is CASSPPGQKNTEAFF. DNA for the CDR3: TGTGCCAGCAGCCCCCCGGGACAGAAGAACACTGAAGCTTTCTTT.

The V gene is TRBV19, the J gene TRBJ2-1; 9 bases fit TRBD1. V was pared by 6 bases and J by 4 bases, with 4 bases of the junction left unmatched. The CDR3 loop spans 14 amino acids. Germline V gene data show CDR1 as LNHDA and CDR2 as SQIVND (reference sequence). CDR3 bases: TGTGCCAGTAGACACAGGGGGCGGTACAATGAGCAGTTCTTC. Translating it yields CASRHRGRYNEQFF. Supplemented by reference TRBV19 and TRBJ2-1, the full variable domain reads DGGITQSPKYLFRKEGQNVTLSCEQNLNHDAMYWYRQDPGQGLRLIYYSQIVNDFQKGDIAEGYSVSREKKESFPLTVTSAQKNPTAFYLCASRHRGRYNEQFFGPGTRLTVL.

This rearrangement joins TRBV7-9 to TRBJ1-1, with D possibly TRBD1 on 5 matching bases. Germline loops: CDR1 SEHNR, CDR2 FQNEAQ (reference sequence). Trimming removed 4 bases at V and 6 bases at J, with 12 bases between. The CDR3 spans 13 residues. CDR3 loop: CASSYDSGSEAFF. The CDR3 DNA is TGTGCCAGCAGCTACGACAGTGGTTCTGAAGCTTTCTTT.

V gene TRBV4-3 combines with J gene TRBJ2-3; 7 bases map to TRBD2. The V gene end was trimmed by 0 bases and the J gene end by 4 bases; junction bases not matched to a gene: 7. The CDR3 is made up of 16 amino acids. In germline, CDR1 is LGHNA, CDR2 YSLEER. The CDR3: CASSQDLLGRADTQYF. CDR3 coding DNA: TGCGCCAGCAGCCAAGACCTCCTAGGGAGGGCAGATACGCAGTATTTT.

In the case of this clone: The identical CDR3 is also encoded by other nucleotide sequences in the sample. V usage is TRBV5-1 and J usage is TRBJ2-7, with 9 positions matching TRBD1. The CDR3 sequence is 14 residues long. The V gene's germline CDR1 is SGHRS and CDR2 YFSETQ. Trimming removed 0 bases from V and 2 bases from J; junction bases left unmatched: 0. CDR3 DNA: TGCGCCAGCAGCTTGGGACAGGGGGCCTACGAGCAGTACTTC. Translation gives CASSLGQGAYEQYF. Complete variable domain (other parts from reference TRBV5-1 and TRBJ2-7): KAGVTQTPRYLIKTRGQQVTLSCSPISGHRSVSWYQQTPGQGLQFLFEYFSETQRNKGNFPGRFSGRQFSNSRSEMNVSTLELGDSALYLCASSLGQGAYEQYFGPGTRLTVT.

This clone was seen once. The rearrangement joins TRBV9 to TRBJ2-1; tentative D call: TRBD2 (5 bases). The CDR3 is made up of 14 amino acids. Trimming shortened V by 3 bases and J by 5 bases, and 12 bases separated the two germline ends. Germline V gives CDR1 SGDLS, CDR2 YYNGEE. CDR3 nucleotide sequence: TGTGCCAGCAGCGACGCCGGGATCCACAATGAGCAGTTCTTC. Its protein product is CASSDAGIHNEQFF.

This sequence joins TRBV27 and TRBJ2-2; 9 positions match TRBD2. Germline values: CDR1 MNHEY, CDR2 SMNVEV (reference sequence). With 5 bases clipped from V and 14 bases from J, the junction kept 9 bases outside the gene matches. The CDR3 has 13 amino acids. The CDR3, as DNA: TGTGCCAGCAGTCGAGGGACTAGCTGGGTCCTGTTTTTT. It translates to CASSRGTSWVLFF.

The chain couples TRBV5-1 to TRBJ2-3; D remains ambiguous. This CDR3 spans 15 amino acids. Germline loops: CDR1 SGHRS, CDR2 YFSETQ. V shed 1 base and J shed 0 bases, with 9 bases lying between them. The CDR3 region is CASSLSAASTDTQYF. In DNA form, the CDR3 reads TGCGCCAGCAGCTTGTCCGCGGCTAGCACAGATACGCAGTATTTT.

The CDR3 DNA sequence: TGCGCCAGCAGCTTCGGGACTAGCGGGAGGAATGAGCAGTTCTTC. Translation: CASSFGTSGRNEQFF. The chain employs TRBV5-1 and TRBJ2-1; TRBD2 aligns across 15 bases. After removal of 2 bases from V and 7 bases from J, the junction contained 1 base not matched to a gene. Germline CDR1 SGHRS, CDR2 YFSETQ. This CDR3 has 15 residues.

DNA for the CDR3: TGTGCCAGTAGTACTAGACAGGGGGCCACAGATACGCAGTATTTT. Encoded protein: CASSTRQGATDTQYF. V is TRBV19 and J is TRBJ2-3; 10 positions agree with TRBD1. The CDR3 extends over 15 amino acids. The V and J ends lost 4 bases and 2 bases, in that order; junction bases with no gene match: 3. In germline, CDR1 is LNHDA, CDR2 SQIVND (reference sequence).

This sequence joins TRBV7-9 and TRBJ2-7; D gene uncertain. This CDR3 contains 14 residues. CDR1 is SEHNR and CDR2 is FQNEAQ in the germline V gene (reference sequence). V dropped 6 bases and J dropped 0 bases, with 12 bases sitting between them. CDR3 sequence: CASSYYSSSYEQYF. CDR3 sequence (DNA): TGTGCCAGCAGTTACTATAGTAGCTCCTACGAGCAGTACTTC.

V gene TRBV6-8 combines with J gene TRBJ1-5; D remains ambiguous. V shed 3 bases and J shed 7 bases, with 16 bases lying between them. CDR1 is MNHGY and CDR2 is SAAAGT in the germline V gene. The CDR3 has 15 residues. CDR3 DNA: TGTGCCAGCAGTTATAGGGCGAGGGTAGGGCAGCCCCAGCATTTT. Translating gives CASSYRARVGQPQHF.

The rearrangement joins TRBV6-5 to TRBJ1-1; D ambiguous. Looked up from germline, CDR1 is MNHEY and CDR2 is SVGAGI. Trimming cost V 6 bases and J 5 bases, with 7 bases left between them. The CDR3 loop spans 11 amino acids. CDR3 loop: CASRSRTEAFF. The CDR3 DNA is TGTGCCAGCAGGTCGAGAACTGAAGCTTTCTTT.

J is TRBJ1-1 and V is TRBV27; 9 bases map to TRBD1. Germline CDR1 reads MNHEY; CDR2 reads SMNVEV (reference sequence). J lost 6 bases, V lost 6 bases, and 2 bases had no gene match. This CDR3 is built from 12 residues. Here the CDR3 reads CASRQGAAEAFF. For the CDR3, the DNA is TGTGCCAGCAGACAGGGGGCGGCTGAAGCTTTCTTT.

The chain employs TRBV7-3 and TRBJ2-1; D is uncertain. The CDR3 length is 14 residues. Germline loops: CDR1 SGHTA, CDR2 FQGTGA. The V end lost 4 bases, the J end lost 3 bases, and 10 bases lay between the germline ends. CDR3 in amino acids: CASSSDSFYNEQFF. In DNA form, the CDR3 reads TGTGCCAGCAGCTCCGACTCCTTCTACAATGAGCAGTTCTTC.

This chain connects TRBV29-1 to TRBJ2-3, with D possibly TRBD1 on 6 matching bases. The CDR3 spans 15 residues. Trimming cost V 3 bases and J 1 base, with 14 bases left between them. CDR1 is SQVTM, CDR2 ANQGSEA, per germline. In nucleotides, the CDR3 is TGCAGCGTTGAGGGTACAGGGAAAGGCACAGATACGCAGTATTTT. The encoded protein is CSVEGTGKGTDTQYF.

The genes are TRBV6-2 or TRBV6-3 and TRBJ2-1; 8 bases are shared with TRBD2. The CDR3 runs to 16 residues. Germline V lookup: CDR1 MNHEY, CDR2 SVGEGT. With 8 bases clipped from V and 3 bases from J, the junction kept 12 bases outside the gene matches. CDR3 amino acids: CASGPGREGVYNEQFF. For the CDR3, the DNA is TGTGCCAGCGGCCCTGGACGGGAGGGTGTCTACAATGAGCAGTTCTTC.

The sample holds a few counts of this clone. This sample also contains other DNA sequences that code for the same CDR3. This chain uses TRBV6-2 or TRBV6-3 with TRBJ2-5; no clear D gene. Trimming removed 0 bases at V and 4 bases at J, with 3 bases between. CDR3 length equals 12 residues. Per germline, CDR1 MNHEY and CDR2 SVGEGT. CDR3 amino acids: CASSYSRETQYF. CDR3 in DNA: TGTGCCAGCAGTTACTCGAGAGAGACCCAGTACTTC.

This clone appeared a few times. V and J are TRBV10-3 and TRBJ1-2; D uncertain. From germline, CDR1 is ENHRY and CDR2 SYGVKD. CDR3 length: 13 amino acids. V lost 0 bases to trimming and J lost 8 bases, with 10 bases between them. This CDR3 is CAISESSLGGYTF. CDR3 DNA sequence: TGTGCCATCAGTGAGTCATCGCTCGGGGGCTACACCTTC.

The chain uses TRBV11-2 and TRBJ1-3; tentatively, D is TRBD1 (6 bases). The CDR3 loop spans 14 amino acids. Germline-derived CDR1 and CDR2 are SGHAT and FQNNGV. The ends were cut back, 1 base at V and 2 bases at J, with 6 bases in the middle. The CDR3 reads CASSLAGAGNTIYF. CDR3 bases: TGTGCCAGCAGCTTAGCAGGGGCTGGAAACACCATATATTTT.

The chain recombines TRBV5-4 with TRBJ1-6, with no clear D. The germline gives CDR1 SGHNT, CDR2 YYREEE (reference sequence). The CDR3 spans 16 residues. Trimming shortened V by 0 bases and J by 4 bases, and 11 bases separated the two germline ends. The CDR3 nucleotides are TGTGCCAGCAGCTTGGATGCGGGAAGGTATAATTCACCCCTCCACTTT. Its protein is CASSLDAGRYNSPLHF.

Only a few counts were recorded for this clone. The CDR3 reads CAWSVSTDTEAFF. DNA for the CDR3: TGTGCCTGGAGTGTTTCGACAGACACTGAAGCTTTCTTT. The chain employs TRBV30 and TRBJ1-1; a possible D gene is TRBD1 (5 bases). CDR1 and CDR2 from the germline V gene are GTSNPN and SVGIG (reference sequence). The CDR3 extends over 13 amino acids. V lost 0 bases, J lost 3 bases, and 8 bases lay in between.

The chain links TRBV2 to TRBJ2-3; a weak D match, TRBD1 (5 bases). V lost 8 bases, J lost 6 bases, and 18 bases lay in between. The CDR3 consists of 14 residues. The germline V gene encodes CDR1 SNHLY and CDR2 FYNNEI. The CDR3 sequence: CASLSGATRDTQYF. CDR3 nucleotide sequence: TGTGCCAGCCTAAGTGGGGCGACCCGGGATACGCAGTATTTT.

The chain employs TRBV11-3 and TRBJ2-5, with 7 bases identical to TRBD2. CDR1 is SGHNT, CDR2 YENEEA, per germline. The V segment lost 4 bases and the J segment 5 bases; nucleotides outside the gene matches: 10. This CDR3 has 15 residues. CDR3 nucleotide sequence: TGTGCCAGCAGCTCCGGGGCGGGAGATCTGGAGACCCAGTACTTC. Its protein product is CASSSGAGDLETQYF.

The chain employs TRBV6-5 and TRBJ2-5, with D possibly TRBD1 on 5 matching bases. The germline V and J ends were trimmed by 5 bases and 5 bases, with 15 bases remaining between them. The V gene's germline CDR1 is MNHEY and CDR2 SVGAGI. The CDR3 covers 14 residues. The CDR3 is CASSRDRGWETQYF. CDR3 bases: TGTGCCAGCAGTCGCGACAGAGGCTGGGAGACCCAGTACTTC.

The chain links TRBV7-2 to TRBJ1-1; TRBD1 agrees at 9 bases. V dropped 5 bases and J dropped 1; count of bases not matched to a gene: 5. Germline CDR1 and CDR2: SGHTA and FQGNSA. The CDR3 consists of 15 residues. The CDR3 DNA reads TGTGCCAGCAGCGATCCGGGACAGGGGAACACTGAAGCTTTCTTT. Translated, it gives CASSDPGQGNTEAFF.